This TCR beta chain was identified in a study of T cell responses to AZD1222 COVID-19 vaccine. This clone was recorded only once. Method: immunoSEQ multiplex PCR; TCRdb's copy keeps in-frame clones and lacks some. This sample carries over 95,000 clones, around nine tenths of them seen once, and the ten largest clones take about 3%. The receptor was derived from an adult in good health. The source material was peripheral blood, sampled on day 0 of AZD1222 vaccination.

CDR3: CASSLDISGFEKLFF. Here the CDR3 DNA reads TGTGCCAGCAGCTTAGATATATCGGGGTTCGAAAAACTGTTTTTT. The chain links TRBV7-6 to TRBJ1-4; D is unresolved. Germline CDR1 and CDR2: SGHVS and FNYEAQ. The V end lost 1 base, the J end lost 8 bases, and 14 bases lay between the germline ends. The CDR3 length is 15 residues.